This paragraph covers one T cell receptor beta chain sequence. 60 Vbeta and 13 Jbeta primers were used in PCR. Libraries were prepared by immunoSEQ multiplex PCR; TCRdb keeps only in-frame clonotypes and omits some of them. The sample contains about 180,000 clones, roughly 88% of which appear only once. Unmatched junction bases numbered 11, after V lost 4 bases and J lost 11 bases. The CDR3 is 14 amino acids. Germline V gene lookup returns CDR1 LNHDA and CDR2 SQIVND (reference sequence). The entry originates in a study of cytomegalovirus exposure and HLA in healthy donors. Sequencing was carried out using PBMCs. The J gene is TRBJ1-1, the V gene TRBV19, with 9 bases fitting TRBD1. The clonotype comes from a girl aged 2 to 10 in good health and CMV-seropositive. The CDR3 loop is CASSNPRDRVDAFF. The CDR3 DNA follows: TGTGCCAGTAGTAATCCCCGGGACAGGGTAGACGCTTTCTTT. Complete variable domain (other parts from reference TRBV19 and TRBJ1-1): DGGITQSPKYLFRKEGQNVTLSCEQNLNHDAMYWYRQDPGQGLRLIYYSQIVNDFQKGDIAEGYSVSREKKESFPLTVTSAQKNPTAFYLCASSNPRDRVDAFFGQGTRLTVV.